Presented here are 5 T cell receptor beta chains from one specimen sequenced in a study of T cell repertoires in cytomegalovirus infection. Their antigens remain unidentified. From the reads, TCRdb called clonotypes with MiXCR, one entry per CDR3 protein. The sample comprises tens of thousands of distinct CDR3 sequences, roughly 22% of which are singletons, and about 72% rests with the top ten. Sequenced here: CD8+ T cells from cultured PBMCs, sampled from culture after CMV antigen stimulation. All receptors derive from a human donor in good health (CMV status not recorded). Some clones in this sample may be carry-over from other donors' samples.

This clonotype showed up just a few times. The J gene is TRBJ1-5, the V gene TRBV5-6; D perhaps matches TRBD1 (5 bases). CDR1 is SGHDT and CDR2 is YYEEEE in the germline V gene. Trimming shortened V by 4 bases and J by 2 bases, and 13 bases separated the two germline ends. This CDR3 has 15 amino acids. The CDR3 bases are TGTGCCAGCAGCATCGGGACGACGGGCAATCAGCCCCAGCATTTT. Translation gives CASSIGTTGNQPQHF.

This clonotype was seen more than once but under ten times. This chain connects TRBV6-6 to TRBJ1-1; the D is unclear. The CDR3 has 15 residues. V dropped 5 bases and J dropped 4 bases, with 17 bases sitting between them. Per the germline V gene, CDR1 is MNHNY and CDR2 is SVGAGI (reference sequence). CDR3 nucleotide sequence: TGTGCCAGCAGTGATAATCCTCCGCGTGGCACTGAAGCTTTCTTT. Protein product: CASSDNPPRGTEAFF.

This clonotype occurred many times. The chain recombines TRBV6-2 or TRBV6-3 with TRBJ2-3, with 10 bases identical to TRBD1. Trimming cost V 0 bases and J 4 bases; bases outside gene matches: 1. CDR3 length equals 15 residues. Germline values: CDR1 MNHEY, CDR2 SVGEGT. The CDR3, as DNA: TGTGCCAGCAGTTACTCGACAGGGGGCGCAGATACGCAGTATTTT. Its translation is CASSYSTGGADTQYF.

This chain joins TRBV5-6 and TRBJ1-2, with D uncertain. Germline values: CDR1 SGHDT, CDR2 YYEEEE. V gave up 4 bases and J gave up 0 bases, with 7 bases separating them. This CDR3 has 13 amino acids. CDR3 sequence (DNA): TGTGCCAGCAGCGATAGACCTAACTATGGCTACACCTTC. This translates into CASSDRPNYGYTF. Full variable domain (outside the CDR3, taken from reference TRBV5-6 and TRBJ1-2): DAGVTQSPTHLIKTRGQQVTLRCSPKSGHDTVSWYQQALGQGPQFIFQYYEEEERQRGNFPDRFSGHQFPNYSSELNVNALLLGDSALYLCASSDRPNYGYTFGSGTRLTVV.

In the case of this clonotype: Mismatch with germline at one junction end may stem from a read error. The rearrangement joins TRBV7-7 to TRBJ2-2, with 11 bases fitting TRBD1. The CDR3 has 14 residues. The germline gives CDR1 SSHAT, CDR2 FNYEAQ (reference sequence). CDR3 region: CASSLDRGRGELFF. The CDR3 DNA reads TGTGCTAGCAGCCTGGACAGGGGGCGTGGGGAGCTGTTTTTT.